These 18 T cell receptor beta chains were sequenced from one sample in a study of blood T cell repertoires in COVID-19. Some clones are missing from TCRdb's copy, which holds only in-frame ones; the method was immunoSEQ multiplex PCR. The table lists about 110,000 clones, 88% of them singletons. Source material: peripheral blood. Receptors were obtained from a woman aged 50 to 60 with acute or convalescent COVID-19.

The chain couples TRBV4-2 to TRBJ2-5; 15 positions match TRBD2. The CDR3 has 17 residues. Germline V CDR1 and CDR2: LGHNA, YNFKEQ. V shed 4 bases, J shed 4 bases, and the junction held 7 bases outside the gene matches. The chain's CDR3 is CASSPEGLAGGGETQYF. The CDR3 bases are TGTGCCAGCAGCCCAGAGGGACTAGCGGGAGGAGGAGAGACCCAGTACTTC.

This chain uses TRBV6-6 with TRBJ1-3, with 7 positions matching TRBD1. In germline, CDR1 is MNHNY, CDR2 SVGAGI (reference sequence). There are 13 residues in the CDR3. The ends lost 2 bases at V and 6 bases at J; junction bases unmatched: 1. The CDR3 DNA is TGTGCCAGCAGTTACACAGGGGAAAACACCATATATTTT. Its translation: CASSYTGENTIYF.

This clone was seen repeatedly, ten times or more. The chain has TRBV18 and TRBJ2-1; 9 nucleotides align to TRBD2. Germline V gene sequence: CDR1 KGHSH, CDR2 LQKENI. V dropped 1 base and J dropped 5; count of bases not matched to a gene: 9. This CDR3 region has 17 residues. The CDR3 here is CASSPQLSGSGHNEQFF. The DNA for the CDR3 is TGTGCCAGCTCACCACAGCTTAGCGGGAGTGGGCACAATGAGCAGTTCTTC.

The chain's CDR3 is CASGDPGLAGGYNEQFF. The CDR3 bases are TGTGCCAGCGGGGACCCCGGACTAGCGGGAGGGTACAATGAGCAGTTCTTC. The chain combines TRBV27 with TRBJ2-1, with TRBD2 matching over 15 bases. The CDR3 has 17 residues. Trimming at V came to 8 bases and at J to 4 bases, leaving 9 bases not matched to a gene. Germline CDR1 MNHEY, CDR2 SMNVEV (reference sequence).

The chain is built from TRBV9 and TRBJ2-1; TRBD1 might be the D (6 bases). The CDR3 sequence is 17 residues long. From germline, CDR1 is SGDLS and CDR2 YYNGEE. Deletions cut 4 bases from V and 0 bases from J, with 17 bases between. The CDR3: CASSITGTHFSYNEQFF. The CDR3 DNA sequence: TGTGCCAGCAGCATTACCGGGACACACTTCTCCTACAATGAGCAGTTCTTC.

The V and J genes are TRBV30 and TRBJ2-1; no firm D call. Deletions cut 5 bases from V and 4 bases from J, with 9 bases between. Per the germline V gene, CDR1 is GTSNPN and CDR2 is SVGIG (reference sequence). The CDR3 is 12 residues long. The CDR3 loop is CAWLAGYNEQFF. The CDR3 region has the DNA TGTGCCTGGTTAGCTGGGTACAATGAGCAGTTCTTC.

For this clone: Different DNA sequences within this sample yield the same CDR3. The CDR3 sequence: CASSEGRNYGYTF. The CDR3 region has the DNA TGTGCCAGCAGTGAGGGCAGGAACTATGGCTACACCTTC. J is TRBJ1-2 and V is TRBV2; D remains ambiguous. V was pared by 3 bases and J by 2 bases, with 7 bases between. CDR3 length: 13 residues. The V gene's germline CDR1 is SNHLY and CDR2 FYNNEI.

The V and J genes are TRBV5-5 and TRBJ2-7, with D perhaps TRBD1 (6 bases). V shed 2 bases and J shed 5 bases, with 14 bases lying between them. The CDR3 spans 14 residues. CDR1 is SGHKS and CDR2 is YYEKEE in the germline V gene (reference sequence). DNA of the CDR3: TGTGCCAGCAGCTTTCTCCCAGGGGAAAACGAGCAGTACTTC. Its protein product is CASSFLPGENEQYF.

The V and J genes are TRBV4-1 and TRBJ2-3; 7 bases line up with TRBD2. This CDR3 is built from 15 residues. Germline-derived CDR1 and CDR2 are MGHRA and YSYEKL. V dropped 5 bases and J dropped 1; count of bases not matched to a gene: 6. CDR3 loop: CASSWEGKGTDTQYF. The CDR3 nucleotides are TGCGCCAGCAGCTGGGAGGGAAAGGGCACAGATACGCAGTATTTT.

This rearrangement joins TRBV15 to TRBJ2-7; 10 nucleotides agree with TRBD1. The germline V gene encodes CDR1 LNHNV and CDR2 YYDKDF (reference sequence). This CDR3 spans 13 amino acids. The V segment lost 11 bases and the J segment 3 bases; nucleotides outside the gene matches: 7. CDR3 amino acids: CAAARDRGYEQYF. The CDR3 bases are TGTGCCGCAGCAAGGGACAGGGGCTACGAGCAGTACTTC.

V gene TRBV11-3 combines with J gene TRBJ2-1, with 12 bases that match TRBD2. V lost 4 bases and J lost 8; bases outside the gene matches: 6. The CDR3 totals 15 residues. Germline V gene lookup returns CDR1 SGHNT and CDR2 YENEEA. CDR3 protein: CASSSGTSGWDEQFF. CDR3 in DNA: TGTGCCAGCAGCTCCGGGACTAGCGGGTGGGATGAGCAGTTCTTC.

This clone was detected once. At one of its ends the junction is not consistent with the germline gene, which may arise from a read error. The rearrangement uses TRBV6-5 and TRBJ2-1; TRBD2 matches 9 bases. Germline loops: CDR1 MNHEY, CDR2 SVGAGI. The CDR3 covers 14 residues. CDR3 in DNA: TGTGCCGGCAGGAGAGTAGCGGGAGACAATGAGCAGTTCTTC. The encoded protein is CAGRRVAGDNEQFF.

This chain joins TRBV6-5 and TRBJ1-4, with D maybe TRBD1 (5 bases). This CDR3 has 14 amino acids. Trimming shortened V by 8 bases and J by 2 bases, and 12 bases separated the two germline ends. CDR1 and CDR2 (germline): MNHEY, SVGAGI. CDR3: CASQSGGTNEKLFF. In nucleotides, the CDR3 is TGTGCCAGCCAATCGGGGGGGACTAATGAAAAACTGTTTTTT.

The rearrangement uses TRBV2 and TRBJ2-7, with D possibly matching TRBD1 (6 bases). The CDR3 runs 15 residues. Germline CDR1 is SNHLY and CDR2 is FYNNEI. V lost 5 bases, J lost 3 bases, and 17 bases lay in between. This CDR3 reads CASSPGDRDNYEQYF. The CDR3 DNA is TGTGCCAGCAGTCCTGGGGACCGGGACAACTACGAGCAGTACTTC.

The chain recombines TRBV5-1 with TRBJ2-2, with TRBD2 identical over 7 bases. Looked up from germline, CDR1 is SGHRS and CDR2 is YFSETQ. The CDR3 spans 15 residues. V lost 3 bases, J lost 2 bases, and 4 bases stayed unmatched. This CDR3 reads CASSSTAGNTGELFF. CDR3 bases: TGCGCCAGCAGCTCCACAGCGGGAAACACCGGGGAGCTGTTTTTT.

The J gene is TRBJ2-3, the V gene TRBV5-1; TRBD1 matches at 7 bases. Trimming at V came to 8 bases and at J to 0 bases, leaving 9 bases not matched to a gene. CDR1 is SGHRS and CDR2 is YFSETQ in the germline V gene. The CDR3 sequence is 15 residues long. As DNA, the CDR3 is TGCGCCAGTCGACCGGGACAGTTAAGCACAGATACGCAGTATTTT. This translates into CASRPGQLSTDTQYF. The complete variable domain, with remaining parts taken from reference TRBV5-1 and TRBJ2-3, reads KAGVTQTPRYLIKTRGQQVTLSCSPISGHRSVSWYQQTPGQGLQFLFEYFSETQRNKGNFPGRFSGRQFSNSRSEMNVSTLELGDSALYLCASRPGQLSTDTQYFGPGTRLTVL.

The chain recombines TRBV9 with TRBJ2-1, with 14 bases lining up with TRBD2. After removal of 3 bases from V and 7 bases from J, the junction contained 6 bases not matched to a gene. The length of the CDR3 is 16 residues. In germline, CDR1 is SGDLS, CDR2 YYNGEE. The CDR3 bases are TGTGCCAGCAGCGCAACGGGACTAGCGGGAGTTAATGAGCAGTTCTTC. As protein: CASSATGLAGVNEQFF.

The CDR3 is CAWRQGENTGELFF. In DNA form, the CDR3 reads TGTGCCTGGAGGCAGGGGGAAAACACCGGGGAGCTGTTTTTT. The chain couples TRBV30 to TRBJ2-2; 7 bases line up with TRBD1. The CDR3 has 14 amino acids. The V gene's germline CDR1 is GTSNPN and CDR2 SVGIG (reference sequence). The trim removed 3 bases at V and 2 bases at J, leaving 3 bases unmatched. The full variable domain, completed using reference TRBV30 and TRBJ2-2, is SQTIHQWPATLVQPVGSPLSLECTVEGTSNPNLYWYRQAAGRGLQLLFYSVGIGQISSEVPQNLSASRPQDRQFILSSKKLLLSDSGFYLCAWRQGENTGELFFGEGSRLTVL.